The clone carrying this T cell receptor beta chain was counted a few times. What it binds is unknown. The data were obtained in a study of OX40 agonist ivuxolimab in advanced cancers. Study as a whole: The patients' treatment was ivuxolimab, an agonistic anti-OX40 (CD134) antibody. Averaging 60 years in age, with a range of roughly 20 to 80, the cohort was 65% to 85% male. The study's findings and limits: No antigen was identified for the clonally expanded peripheral T cells. CD8+ T cells showed, on average, more clonal expansion than CD4+ cells.

V lost 2 bases and J lost 0, with 5 bases in between. Germline V lookup: CDR1 MNHNS, CDR2 SASEGT. The CDR3 consists of 14 residues. TCRdb keeps only in-frame clones here, not all; method: immunoSEQ multiplex PCR. The sample consists of fewer than 65,000 clones, about 83% of them appearing once. This clonotype was obtained from an adult with an advanced solid tumor such as melanoma, head and neck, liver or kidney cancer. The source material was CD4+ or CD8+ T cells sorted from blood, sampled in a trial of the OX40 agonist ivuxolimab. The rearrangement links TRBV6-1 to TRBJ1-3; D unclear. This CDR3 is CASSESSSGNTIYF. The CDR3 nucleotides read TGTGCCAGCAGTGAAAGCAGCTCTGGAAACACCATATATTTT.